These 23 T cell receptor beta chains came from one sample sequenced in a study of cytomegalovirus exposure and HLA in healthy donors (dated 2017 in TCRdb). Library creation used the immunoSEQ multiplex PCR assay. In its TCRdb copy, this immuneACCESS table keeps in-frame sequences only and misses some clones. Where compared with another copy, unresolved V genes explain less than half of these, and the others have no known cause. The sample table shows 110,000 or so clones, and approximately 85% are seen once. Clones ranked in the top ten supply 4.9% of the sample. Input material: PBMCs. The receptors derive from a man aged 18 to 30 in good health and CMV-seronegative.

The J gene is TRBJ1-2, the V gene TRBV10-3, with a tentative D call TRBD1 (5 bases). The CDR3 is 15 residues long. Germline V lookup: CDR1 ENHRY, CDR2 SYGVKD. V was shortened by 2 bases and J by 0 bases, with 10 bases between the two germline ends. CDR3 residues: CAISEVQGPNYGYTF. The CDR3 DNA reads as TGTGCCATCAGTGAGGTGCAGGGCCCTAACTATGGCTACACCTTC.

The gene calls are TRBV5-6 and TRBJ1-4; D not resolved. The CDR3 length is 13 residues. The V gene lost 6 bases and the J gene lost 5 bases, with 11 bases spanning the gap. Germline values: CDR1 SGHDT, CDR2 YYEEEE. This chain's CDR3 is CASIGQNNEKLFF. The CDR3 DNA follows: TGTGCCAGCATTGGGCAGAACAATGAAAAACTGTTTTTT.

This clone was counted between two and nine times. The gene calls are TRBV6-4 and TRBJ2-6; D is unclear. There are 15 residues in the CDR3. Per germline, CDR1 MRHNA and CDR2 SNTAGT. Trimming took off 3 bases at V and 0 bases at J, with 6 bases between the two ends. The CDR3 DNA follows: TGTGCCAGCAGTGAACAGAGCTCTGGGGCCAACGTCCTGACTTTC. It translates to CASSEQSSGANVLTF.

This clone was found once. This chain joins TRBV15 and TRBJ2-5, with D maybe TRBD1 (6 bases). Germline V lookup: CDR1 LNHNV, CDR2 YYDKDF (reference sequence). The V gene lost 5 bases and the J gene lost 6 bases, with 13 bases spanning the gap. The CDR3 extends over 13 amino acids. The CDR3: CATSGLRGQTQYF. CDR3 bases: TGTGCCACCAGCGGACTCAGGGGTCAGACCCAGTACTTC. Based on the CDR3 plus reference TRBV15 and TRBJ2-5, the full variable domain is DAMVIQNPRYQVTQFGKPVTLSCSQTLNHNVMYWYQQKSSQAPKLLFHYYDKDFNNEADTPDNFQSRRPNTSFCFLDIRSPGLGDTAMYLCATSGLRGQTQYFGPGTRLLVL.

This chain's CDR3 is CASSLGSENQPQHF. CDR3 in DNA: TGCGCCAGCAGCTTGGGGTCGGAGAATCAGCCCCAGCATTTT. The V call is TRBV5-1, the J call TRBJ1-5; D unclear. The CDR3 covers 14 residues. In germline, CDR1 is SGHRS, CDR2 YFSETQ. Trimming shortened V by 0 bases and J by 4 bases, and 8 bases separated the two germline ends.

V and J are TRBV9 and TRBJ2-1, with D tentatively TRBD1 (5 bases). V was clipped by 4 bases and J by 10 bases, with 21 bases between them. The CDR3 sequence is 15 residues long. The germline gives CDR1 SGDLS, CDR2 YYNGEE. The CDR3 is CASSPTASLPREQFF. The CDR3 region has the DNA TGTGCCAGCAGCCCGACAGCCTCCCTGCCCAGGGAGCAGTTCTTC.

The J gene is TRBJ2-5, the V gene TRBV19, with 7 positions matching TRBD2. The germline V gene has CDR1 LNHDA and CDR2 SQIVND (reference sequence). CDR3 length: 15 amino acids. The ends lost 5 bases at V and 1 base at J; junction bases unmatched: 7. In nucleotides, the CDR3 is TGTGCCAGTAGTTTGGGGACTACCATCCAAGAGACCCAGTACTTC. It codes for CASSLGTTIQETQYF.

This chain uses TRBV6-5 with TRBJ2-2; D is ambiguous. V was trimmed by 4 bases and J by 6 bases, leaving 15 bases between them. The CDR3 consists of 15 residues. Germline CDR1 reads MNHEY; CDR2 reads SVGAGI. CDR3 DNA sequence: TGTGCCAGCAGTTCCTGGGCCCGTGTATCCGGGGAGCTGTTTTTT. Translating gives CASSSWARVSGELFF.

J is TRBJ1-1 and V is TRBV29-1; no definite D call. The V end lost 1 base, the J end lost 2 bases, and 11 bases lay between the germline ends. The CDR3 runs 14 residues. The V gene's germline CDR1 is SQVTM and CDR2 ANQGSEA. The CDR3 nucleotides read TGCAGCGTTGAAGCTGCACGGGGAAACACTGAAGCTTTCTTT. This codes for CSVEAARGNTEAFF.

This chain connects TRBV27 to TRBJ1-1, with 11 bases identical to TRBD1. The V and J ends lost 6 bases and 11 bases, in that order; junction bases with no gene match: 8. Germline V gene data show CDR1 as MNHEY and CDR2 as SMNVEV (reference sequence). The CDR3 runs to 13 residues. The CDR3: CASRPGQGAPAFF. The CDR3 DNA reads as TGTGCCAGCAGACCTGGACAGGGGGCTCCGGCTTTCTTT.

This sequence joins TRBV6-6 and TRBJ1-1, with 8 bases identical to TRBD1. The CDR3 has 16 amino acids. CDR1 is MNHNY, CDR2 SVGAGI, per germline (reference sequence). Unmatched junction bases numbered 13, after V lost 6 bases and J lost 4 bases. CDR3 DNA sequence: TGTGCCAGCAGCCAGACAGGGGCCCCTAGCGTCACTGAAGCTTTCTTT. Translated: CASSQTGAPSVTEAFF.

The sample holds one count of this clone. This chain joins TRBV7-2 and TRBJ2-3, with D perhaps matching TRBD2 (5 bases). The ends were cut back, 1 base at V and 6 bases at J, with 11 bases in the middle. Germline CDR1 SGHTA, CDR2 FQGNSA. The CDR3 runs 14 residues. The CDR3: CASSLVGRGDTQYF. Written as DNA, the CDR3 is TGTGCCAGCAGCTTAGTCGGCAGAGGGGATACGCAGTATTTT.

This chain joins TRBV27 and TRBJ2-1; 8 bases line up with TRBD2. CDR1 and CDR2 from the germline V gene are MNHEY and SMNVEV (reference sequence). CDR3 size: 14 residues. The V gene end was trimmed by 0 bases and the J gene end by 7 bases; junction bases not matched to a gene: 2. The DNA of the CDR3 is TGTGCCAGCAGTTTATCGGGGACTAGAAATGAGCAGTTCTTC. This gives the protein CASSLSGTRNEQFF.

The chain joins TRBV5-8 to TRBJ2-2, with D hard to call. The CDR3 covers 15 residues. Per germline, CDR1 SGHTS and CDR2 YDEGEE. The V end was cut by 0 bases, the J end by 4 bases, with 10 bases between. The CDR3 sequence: CASSLEHSSTGELFF. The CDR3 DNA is TGTGCCAGCAGCTTGGAGCACAGTTCCACCGGGGAGCTGTTTTTT.

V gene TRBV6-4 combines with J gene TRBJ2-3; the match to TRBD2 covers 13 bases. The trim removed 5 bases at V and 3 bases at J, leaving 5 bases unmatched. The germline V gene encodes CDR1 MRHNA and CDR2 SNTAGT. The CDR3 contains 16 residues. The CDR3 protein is CASSTGLAGATDTQYF. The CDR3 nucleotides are TGTGCCAGCAGTACTGGACTAGCGGGAGCAACAGATACGCAGTATTTT.

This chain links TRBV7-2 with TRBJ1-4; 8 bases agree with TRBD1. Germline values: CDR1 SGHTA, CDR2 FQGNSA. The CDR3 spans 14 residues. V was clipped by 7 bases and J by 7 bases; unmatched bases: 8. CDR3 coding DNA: TGTGCCAGCACCAAAGGACAGGGTCCTGAAAAACTGTTTTTT. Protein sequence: CASTKGQGPEKLFF.

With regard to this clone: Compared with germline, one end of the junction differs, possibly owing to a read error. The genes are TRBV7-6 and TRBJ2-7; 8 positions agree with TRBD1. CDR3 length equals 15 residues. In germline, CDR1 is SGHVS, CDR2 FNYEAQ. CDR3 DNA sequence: TGTGCCAGCAGCCTAGCCCAGGGGGCTAACTACGAGCAGTACTTC. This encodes CASSLAQGANYEQYF.

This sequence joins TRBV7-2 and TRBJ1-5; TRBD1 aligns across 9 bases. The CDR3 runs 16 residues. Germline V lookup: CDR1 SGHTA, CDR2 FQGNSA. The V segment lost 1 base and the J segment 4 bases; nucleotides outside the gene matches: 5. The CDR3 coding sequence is TGTGCCAGCAGCTTAGTCGACAGGGGGATGAATCAGCCCCAGCATTTT. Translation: CASSLVDRGMNQPQHF.

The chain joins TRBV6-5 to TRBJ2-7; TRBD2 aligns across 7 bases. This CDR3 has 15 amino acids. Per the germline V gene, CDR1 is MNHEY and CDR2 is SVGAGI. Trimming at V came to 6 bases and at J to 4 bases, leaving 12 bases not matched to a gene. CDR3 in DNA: TGTGCCAGCAGAAAGACTAGCCAGGGAGGATACGAGCAGTACTTC. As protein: CASRKTSQGGYEQYF.

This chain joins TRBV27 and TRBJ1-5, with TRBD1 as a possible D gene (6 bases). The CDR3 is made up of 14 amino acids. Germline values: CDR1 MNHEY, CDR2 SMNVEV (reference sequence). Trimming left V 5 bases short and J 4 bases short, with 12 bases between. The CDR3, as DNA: TGTGCCAGCAGTAACTCAGGGGCAAATCAGCCCCAGCATTTT. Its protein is CASSNSGANQPQHF.

The CDR3 nucleotides are TGCGCCAGCAGCTTCTCTCAGGGGGGAGTTGGCGAGCAGTTCTTC. The encoded protein is CASSFSQGGVGEQFF. The V gene is TRBV5-1, the J gene TRBJ2-1; weak D call: TRBD1 (7 bases). Trimming stripped 2 bases from V and 10 bases from J, with 19 bases between. The V gene's germline CDR1 is SGHRS and CDR2 YFSETQ. This CDR3 is built from 15 residues.

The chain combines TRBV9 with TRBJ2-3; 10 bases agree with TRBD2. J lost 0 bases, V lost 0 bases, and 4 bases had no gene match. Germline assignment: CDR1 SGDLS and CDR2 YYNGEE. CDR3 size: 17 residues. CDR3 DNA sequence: TGTGCCAGCAGCGTAGACACTAGCGGGGCTAGCACAGATACGCAGTATTTT. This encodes CASSVDTSGASTDTQYF. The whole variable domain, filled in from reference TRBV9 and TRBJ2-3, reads DSGVTQTPKHLITATGQRVTLRCSPRSGDLSVYWYQQSLDQGLQFLIQYYNGEERAKGNILERFSAQQFPDLHSELNLSSLELGDSALYFCASSVDTSGASTDTQYFGPGTRLTVL.

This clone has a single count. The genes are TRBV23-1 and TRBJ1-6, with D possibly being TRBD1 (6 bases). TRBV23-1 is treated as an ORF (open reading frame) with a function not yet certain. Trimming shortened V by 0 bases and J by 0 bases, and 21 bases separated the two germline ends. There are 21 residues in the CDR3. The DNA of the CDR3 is TGCGCCAGCAGTCAATCGCGAAGGGGGTTAGAGGTAAGCTCCTATAATTCACCCCTCCACTTT. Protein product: CASSQSRRGLEVSSYNSPLHF.